This T cell receptor beta chain was sequenced during a study of T cell changes during pregnancy in multiple sclerosis. Germline-derived CDR1 and CDR2 are SQVTM and ANQGSEA. This CDR3 has 11 residues. Trimming took 3 bases from V and 1 from J, leaving 3 bases between them. Assay: immunoSEQ multiplex PCR; the TCRdb copy retains only in-frame clones and omits some. There are about 80,000 clones in the sample; roughly 94% occur only once, and approximately 1.5% lies in the top ten. The specimen was peripheral blood, collected before pregnancy. The sequence came from a female donor with multiple sclerosis, enrolled in a pregnancy study. The chain has TRBV29-1 and TRBJ1-1, with D unclear. CDR3 in amino acids: CSVDRNTEAFF. For the CDR3, the DNA is TGCAGCGTTGATCGGAACACTGAAGCTTTCTTT.